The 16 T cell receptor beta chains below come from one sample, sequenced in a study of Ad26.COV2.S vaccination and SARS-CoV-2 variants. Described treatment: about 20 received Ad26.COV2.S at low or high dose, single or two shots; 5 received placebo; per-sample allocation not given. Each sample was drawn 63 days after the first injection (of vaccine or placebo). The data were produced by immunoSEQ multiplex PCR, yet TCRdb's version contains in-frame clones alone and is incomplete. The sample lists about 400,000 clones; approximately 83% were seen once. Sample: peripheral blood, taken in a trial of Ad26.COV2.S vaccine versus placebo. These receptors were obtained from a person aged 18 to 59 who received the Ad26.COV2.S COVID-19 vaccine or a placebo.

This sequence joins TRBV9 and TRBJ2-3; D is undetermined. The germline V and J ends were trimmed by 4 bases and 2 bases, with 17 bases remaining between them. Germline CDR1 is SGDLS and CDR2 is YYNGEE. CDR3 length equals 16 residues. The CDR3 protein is CASSPSVGYLTDTQYF. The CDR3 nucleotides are TGTGCCAGCAGCCCGTCGGTAGGGTACCTCACAGATACGCAGTATTTT.

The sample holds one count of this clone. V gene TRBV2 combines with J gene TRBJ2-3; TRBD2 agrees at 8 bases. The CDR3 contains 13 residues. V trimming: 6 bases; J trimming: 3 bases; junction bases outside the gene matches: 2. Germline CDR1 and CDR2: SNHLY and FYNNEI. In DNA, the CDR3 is TGTGCCAGCAGAGGGACTAGGACAGATACGCAGTATTTT. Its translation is CASRGTRTDTQYF.

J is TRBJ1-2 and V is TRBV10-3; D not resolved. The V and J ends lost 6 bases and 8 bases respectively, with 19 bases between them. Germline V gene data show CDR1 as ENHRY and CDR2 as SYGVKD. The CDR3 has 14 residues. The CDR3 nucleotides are TGTGCCATCAGAGCTGATTTAGGGAGTCGGGGCTACACCTTC. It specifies CAIRADLGSRGYTF.

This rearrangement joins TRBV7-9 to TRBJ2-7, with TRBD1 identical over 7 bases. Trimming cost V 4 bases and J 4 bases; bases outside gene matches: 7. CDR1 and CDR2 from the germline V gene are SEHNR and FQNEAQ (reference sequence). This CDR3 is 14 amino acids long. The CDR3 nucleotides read TGTGCCAGCAGCTCCACCTCGACAGGGTACGAGCAGTACTTC. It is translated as CASSSTSTGYEQYF.

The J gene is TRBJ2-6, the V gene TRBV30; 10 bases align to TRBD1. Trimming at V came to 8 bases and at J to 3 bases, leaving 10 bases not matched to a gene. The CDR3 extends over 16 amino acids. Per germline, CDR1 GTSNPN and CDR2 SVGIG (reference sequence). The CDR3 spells CAQSRDRGSGANVLTF. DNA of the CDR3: TGTGCCCAGTCCCGGGACAGGGGTAGTGGGGCCAACGTCCTGACTTTC.

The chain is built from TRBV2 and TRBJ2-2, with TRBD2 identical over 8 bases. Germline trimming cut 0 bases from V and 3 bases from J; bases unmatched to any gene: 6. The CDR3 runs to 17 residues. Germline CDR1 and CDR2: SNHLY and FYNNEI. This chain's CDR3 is CASSEALLAGDTGELFF. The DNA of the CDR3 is TGTGCCAGCAGTGAAGCGCTTCTAGCGGGCGACACCGGGGAGCTGTTTTTT. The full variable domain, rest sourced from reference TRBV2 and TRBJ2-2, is EPEVTQTPSHQVTQMGQEVILRCVPISNHLYFYWYRQILGQKVEFLVSFYNNEISEKSEIFDDQFSVERPDGSNFTLKIRSTKLEDSAMYFCASSEALLAGDTGELFFGEGSRLTVL.

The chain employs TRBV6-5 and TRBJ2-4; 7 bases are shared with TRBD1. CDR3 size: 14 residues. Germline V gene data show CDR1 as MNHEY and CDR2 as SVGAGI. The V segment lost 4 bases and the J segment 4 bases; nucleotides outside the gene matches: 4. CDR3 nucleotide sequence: TGTGCCAGCAGTTTAGACAGGGTTAAAAACATTCAGTACTTC. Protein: CASSLDRVKNIQYF.

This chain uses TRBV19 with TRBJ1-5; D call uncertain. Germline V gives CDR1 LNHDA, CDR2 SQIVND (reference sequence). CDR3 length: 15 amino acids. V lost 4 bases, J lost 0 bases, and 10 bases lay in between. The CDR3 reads CASSTQPNSNQPQHF. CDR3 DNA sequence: TGTGCCAGTAGTACCCAGCCCAATAGCAATCAGCCCCAGCATTTT.

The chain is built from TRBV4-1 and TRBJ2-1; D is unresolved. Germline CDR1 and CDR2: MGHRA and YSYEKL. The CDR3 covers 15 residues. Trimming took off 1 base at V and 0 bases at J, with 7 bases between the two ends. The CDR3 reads CASSQGRSSYNEQFF. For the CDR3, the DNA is TGCGCCAGCAGCCAAGGGCGGAGCTCCTACAATGAGCAGTTCTTC.

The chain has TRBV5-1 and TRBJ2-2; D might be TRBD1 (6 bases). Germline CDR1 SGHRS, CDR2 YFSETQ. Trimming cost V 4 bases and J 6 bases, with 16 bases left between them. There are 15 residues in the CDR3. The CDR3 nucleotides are TGCGCCAGCAGCCGAACTTACAGGGACGCCGGGGAGCTGTTTTTT. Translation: CASSRTYRDAGELFF. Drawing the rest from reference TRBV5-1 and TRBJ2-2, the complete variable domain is KAGVTQTPRYLIKTRGQQVTLSCSPISGHRSVSWYQQTPGQGLQFLFEYFSETQRNKGNFPGRFSGRQFSNSRSEMNVSTLELGDSALYLCASSRTYRDAGELFFGEGSRLTVL.

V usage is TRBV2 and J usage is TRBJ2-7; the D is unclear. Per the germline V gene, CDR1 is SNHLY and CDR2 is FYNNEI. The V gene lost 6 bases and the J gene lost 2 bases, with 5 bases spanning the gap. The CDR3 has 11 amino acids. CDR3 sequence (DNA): TGTGCCAGCAGCACCCCCTACGAGCAGTACTTC. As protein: CASSTPYEQYF.

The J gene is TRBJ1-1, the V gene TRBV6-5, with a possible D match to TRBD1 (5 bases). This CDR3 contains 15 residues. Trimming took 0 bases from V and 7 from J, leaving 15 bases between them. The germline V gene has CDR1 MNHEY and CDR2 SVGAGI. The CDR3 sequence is CASSYSGEGPIEAFF. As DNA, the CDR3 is TGTGCCAGCAGTTACTCGGGGGAGGGACCTATTGAAGCTTTCTTT.

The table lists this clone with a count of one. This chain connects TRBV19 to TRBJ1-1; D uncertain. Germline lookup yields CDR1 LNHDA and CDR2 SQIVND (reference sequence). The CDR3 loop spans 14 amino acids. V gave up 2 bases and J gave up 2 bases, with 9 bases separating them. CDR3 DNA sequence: TGTGCCAGTAGTATAAACCCACCTAACACTGAAGCTTTCTTT. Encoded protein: CASSINPPNTEAFF.

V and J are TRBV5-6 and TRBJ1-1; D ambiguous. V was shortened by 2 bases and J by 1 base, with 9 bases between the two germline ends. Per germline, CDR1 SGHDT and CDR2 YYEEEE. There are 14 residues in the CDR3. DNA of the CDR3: TGTGCCAGCAGCTTAGCGGTACCGAACACTGAAGCTTTCTTT. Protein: CASSLAVPNTEAFF.

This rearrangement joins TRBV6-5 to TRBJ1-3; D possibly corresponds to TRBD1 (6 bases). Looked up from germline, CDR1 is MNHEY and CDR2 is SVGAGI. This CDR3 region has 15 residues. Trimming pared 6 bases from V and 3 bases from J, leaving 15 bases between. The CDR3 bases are TGTGCCAGCAGACCCCTACAGGGTTATGGAAACACCATATATTTT. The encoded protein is CASRPLQGYGNTIYF.

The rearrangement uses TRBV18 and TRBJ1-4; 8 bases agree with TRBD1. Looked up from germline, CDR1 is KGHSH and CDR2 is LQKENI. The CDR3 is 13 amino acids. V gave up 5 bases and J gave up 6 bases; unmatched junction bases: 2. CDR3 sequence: CASSAGQDEKLFF. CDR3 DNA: TGTGCCAGCTCAGCGGGACAGGATGAAAAACTGTTTTTT.